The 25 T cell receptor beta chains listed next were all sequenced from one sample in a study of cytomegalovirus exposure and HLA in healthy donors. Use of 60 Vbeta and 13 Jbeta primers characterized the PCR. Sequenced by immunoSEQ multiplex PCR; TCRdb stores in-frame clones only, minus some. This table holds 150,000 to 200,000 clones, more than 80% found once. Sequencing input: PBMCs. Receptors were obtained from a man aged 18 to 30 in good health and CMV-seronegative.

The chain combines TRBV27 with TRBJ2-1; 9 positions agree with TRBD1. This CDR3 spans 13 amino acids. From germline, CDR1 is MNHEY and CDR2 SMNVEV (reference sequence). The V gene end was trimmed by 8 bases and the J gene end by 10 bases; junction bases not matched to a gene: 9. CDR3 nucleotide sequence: TGTGCCAGCCCGGACAGGGGCGAGGAGGAGCAGTTCTTC. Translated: CASPDRGEEEQFF.

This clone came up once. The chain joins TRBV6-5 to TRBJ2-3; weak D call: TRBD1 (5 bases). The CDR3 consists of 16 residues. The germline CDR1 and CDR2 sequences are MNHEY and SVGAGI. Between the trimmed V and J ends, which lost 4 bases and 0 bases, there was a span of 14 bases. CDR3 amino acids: CASSSVRQPSTDTQYF. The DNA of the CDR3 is TGTGCCAGCAGTTCGGTCAGACAGCCTAGCACAGATACGCAGTATTTT.

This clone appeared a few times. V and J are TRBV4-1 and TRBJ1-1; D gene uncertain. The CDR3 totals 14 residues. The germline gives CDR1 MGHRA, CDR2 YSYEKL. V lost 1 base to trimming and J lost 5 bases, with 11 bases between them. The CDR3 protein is CASSQGRTGTEAFF. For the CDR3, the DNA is TGCGCCAGCAGCCAAGGACGGACTGGGACTGAAGCTTTCTTT.

The chain's CDR3 is CASGLVPRTAYEDYGYTF. The CDR3, as DNA: TGTGCTAGTGGTTTGGTACCTCGCACGGCCTACGAGGACTATGGCTACACCTTC. This chain connects TRBV12-5 to TRBJ1-2, with D hard to call. Germline assignment: CDR1 LGHNT and CDR2 FRNRAP. The CDR3 contains 18 residues. V lost 0 bases, J lost 3 bases, and 20 bases lay in between.

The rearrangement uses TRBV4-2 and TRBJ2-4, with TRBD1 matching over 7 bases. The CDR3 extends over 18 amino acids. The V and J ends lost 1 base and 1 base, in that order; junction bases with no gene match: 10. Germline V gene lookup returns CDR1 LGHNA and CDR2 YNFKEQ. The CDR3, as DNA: TGTGCCAGCAGCCAAGGAGCAAGGGGGCGGTTGGCCAAAAACATTCAGTACTTC. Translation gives CASSQGARGRLAKNIQYF.

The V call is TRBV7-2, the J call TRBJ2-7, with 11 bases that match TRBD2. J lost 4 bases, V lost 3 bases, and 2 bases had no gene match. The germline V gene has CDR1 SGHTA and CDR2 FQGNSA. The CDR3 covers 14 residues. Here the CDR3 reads CASSFTSGGYEQYF. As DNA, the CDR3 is TGTGCCAGCAGCTTCACTAGCGGGGGATACGAGCAGTACTTC. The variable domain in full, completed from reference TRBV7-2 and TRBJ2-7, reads GAGVSQSPSNKVTEKGKDVELRCDPISGHTALYWYRQSLGQGLEFLIYFQGNSAPDKSGLPSDRFSAERTGGSVSTLTIQRTQQEDSAVYLCASSFTSGGYEQYFGPGTRLTVT.

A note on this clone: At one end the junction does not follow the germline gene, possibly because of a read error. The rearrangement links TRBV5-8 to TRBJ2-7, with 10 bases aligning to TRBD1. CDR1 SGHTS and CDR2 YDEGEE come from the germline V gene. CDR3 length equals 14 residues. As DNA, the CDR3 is TGTGCCAGCAGCAGGGACAGGGGCTCCGACGAGCAGTACTTC. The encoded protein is CASSRDRGSDEQYF.

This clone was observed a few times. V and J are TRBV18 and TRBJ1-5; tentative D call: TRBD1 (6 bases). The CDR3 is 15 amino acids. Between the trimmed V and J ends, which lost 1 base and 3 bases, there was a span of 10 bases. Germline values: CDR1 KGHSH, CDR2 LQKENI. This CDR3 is CASSPLQGDNQPQHF. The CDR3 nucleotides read TGTGCCAGCTCACCACTACAGGGAGACAATCAGCCCCAGCATTTT.

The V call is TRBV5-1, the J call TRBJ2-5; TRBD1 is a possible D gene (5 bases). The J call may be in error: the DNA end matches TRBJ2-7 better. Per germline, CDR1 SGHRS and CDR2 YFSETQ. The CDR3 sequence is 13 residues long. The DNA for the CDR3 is TGCGCCAGCAGTGGACATCTCTCCTACGAGCAGTACTTC. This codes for CASSGHLSYEQYF.

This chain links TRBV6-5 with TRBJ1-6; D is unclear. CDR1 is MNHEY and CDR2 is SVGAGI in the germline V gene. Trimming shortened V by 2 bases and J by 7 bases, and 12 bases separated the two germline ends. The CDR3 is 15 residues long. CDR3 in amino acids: CASSYILSGNSPLHF. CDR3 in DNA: TGTGCCAGCAGTTACATTCTTTCGGGGAATTCACCCCTCCACTTT.

CDR3 nucleotides: TGTGCCAGCAGCTTACTGGACAGCCCTTCCTACGAGCAGTACTTC. This gives the protein CASSLLDSPSYEQYF. The chain combines TRBV7-9 with TRBJ2-7; TRBD1 might be the D (6 bases). CDR1 and CDR2 from the germline V gene are SEHNR and FQNEAQ (reference sequence). V lost 2 bases and J 1 base, leaving 12 bases between the germline ends. This CDR3 contains 15 residues.

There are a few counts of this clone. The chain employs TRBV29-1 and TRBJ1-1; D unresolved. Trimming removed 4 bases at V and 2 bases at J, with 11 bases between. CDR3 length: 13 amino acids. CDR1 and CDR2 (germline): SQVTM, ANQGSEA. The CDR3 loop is CSVVPLRNTEAFF. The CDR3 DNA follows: TGCAGCGTTGTACCACTGAGAAACACTGAAGCTTTCTTT. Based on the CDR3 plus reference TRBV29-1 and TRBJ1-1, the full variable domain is SAVISQKPSRDICQRGTSLTIQCQVDSQVTMMFWYRQQPGQSLTLIATANQGSEATYESGFVIDKFPISRPNLTFSTLTVSNMSPEDSSIYLCSVVPLRNTEAFFGQGTRLTVV.

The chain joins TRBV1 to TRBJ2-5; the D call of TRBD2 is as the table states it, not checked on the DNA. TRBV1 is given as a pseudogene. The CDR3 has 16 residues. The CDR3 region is CTSSQVKYSNEETQYF. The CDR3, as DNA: TGCACCAGCAGCCAAGTCAAGTACTCAAACGAAGAGACCCAGTACTTC.

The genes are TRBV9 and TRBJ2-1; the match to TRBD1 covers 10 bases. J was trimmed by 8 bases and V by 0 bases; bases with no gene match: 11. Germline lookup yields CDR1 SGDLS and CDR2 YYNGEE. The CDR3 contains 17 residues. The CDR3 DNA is TGTGCCAGCAGCGTAGTGGGGACAGGGGACCTTGCCGATGAGCAGTTCTTC. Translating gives CASSVVGTGDLADEQFF.

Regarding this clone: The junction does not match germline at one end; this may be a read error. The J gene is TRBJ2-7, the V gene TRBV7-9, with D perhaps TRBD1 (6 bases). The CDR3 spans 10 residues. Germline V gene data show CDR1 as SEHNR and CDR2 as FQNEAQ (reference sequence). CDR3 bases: TGTTCCAGCAGCCAGGGGGAGCAGTACTTC. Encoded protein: CSSSQGEQYF.

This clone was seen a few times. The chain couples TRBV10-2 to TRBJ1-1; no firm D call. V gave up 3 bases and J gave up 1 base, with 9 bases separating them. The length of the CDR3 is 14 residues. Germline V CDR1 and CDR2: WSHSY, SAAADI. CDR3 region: CASSDQERNTEAFF. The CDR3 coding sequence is TGCGCCAGCAGTGACCAGGAAAGGAACACTGAAGCTTTCTTT.

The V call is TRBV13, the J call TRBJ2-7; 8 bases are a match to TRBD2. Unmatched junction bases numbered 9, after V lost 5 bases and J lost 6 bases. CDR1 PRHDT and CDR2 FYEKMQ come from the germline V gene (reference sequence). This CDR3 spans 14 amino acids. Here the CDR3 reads CASSLSGSRVEQYF. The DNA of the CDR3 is TGTGCCAGCAGCCTGAGCGGGAGCCGGGTCGAGCAGTACTTC.

CDR3 nucleotide sequence: TGTGCCAGCAGTTACGTAGGGGATTTGGAGACCCAGTACTTC. Its translation: CASSYVGDLETQYF. The chain couples TRBV6-5 to TRBJ2-5; D might be TRBD1 (5 bases). Germline V lookup: CDR1 MNHEY, CDR2 SVGAGI. This CDR3 has 14 amino acids. V was shortened by 2 bases and J by 5 bases, with 12 bases between the two germline ends.

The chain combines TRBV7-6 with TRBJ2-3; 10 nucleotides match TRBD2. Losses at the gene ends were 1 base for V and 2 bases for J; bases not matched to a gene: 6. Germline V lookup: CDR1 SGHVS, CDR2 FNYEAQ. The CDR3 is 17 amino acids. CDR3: CASSLGVAGGTTDTQYF. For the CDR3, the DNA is TGTGCCAGCAGCTTAGGAGTAGCGGGGGGAACCACAGATACGCAGTATTTT.

In DNA, the CDR3 is TGTGCCAGCAGTGATCAGGGTTTTGGCGAGCAGTACTTC. It codes for CASSDQGFGEQYF. The genes are TRBV2 and TRBJ2-7; a possible D gene is TRBD1 (5 bases). The V end lost 3 bases, the J end lost 6 bases, and 12 bases lay between the germline ends. This CDR3 has 13 residues. The V gene's germline CDR1 is SNHLY and CDR2 FYNNEI.

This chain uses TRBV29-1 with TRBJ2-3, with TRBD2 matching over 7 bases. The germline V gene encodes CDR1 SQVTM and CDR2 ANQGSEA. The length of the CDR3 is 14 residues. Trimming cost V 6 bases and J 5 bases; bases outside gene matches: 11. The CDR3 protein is CSVGGGAIIDTQYF. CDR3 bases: TGCAGCGTGGGGGGAGGGGCGATAATAGATACGCAGTATTTT.

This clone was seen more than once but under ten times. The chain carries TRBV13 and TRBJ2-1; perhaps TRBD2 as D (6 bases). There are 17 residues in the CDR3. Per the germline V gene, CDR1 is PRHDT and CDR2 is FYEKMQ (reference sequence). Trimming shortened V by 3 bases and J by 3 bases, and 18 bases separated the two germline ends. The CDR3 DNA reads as TGTGCCAGCAGCTTGAGCAGGGAGGCCCTTTTCTACAATGAGCAGTTCTTC. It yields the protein CASSLSREALFYNEQFF.

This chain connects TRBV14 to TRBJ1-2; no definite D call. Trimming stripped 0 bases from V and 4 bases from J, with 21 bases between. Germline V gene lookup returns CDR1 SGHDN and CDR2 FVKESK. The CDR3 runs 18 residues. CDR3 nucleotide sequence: TGTGCCAGCAGCCAAGAGGGAGTGTATTCAGCAAGCCTCTATGGCTACACCTTC. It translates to CASSQEGVYSASLYGYTF.

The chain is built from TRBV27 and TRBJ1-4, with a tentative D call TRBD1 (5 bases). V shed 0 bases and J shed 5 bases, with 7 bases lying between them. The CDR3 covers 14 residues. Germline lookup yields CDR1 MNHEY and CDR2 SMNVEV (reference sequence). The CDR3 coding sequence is TGTGCCAGCAGTTTATCAAGACAGAATGAAAAACTGTTTTTT. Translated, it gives CASSLSRQNEKLFF.

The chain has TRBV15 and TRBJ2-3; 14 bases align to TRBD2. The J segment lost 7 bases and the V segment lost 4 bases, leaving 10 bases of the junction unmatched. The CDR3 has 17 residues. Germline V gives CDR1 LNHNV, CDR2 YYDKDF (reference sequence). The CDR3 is CATSKPRLAGGDYTQYF. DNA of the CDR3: TGTGCCACCAGCAAACCTCGACTAGCGGGGGGGGATTATACGCAGTATTTT.